These T cell receptor beta chains were read from a single sample in a study of B cell selection in AIRE deficiency. The assay was immunoSEQ multiplex PCR, and TCRdb's table has in-frame clones only and misses some. The sample includes about 25,000 clones, nearly 97% of them seen just once. Specimen: CD4+CD127+ conventional T cells sorted from PBMCs. The receptors originated from a human donor in good health. Both conserved end residues are trimmed from each CDR3.

v_call,cdr3_aa
TRBV11-2,ASSKDRAGYT
TRBV7-2,ASSLGVAGGYEQY
TRBV20-1,SATGAGEQF
TRBV7-8,ASSLGTRGNNEQF
TRBV5-5,ASSYGGPSYEQF
TRBV7-9,ASSMGLAGYEQY
TRBV4-1,ASSQDPHRQGQGYT
TRBV18,ASSPPSYPSVSTEAF
TRBV7-9,ASSFFVETQY
TRBV7-9,ASSPQATEAF
TRBV7-9,ASSFYSSWGELF
TRBV7-8,ASSNPGQTYEQY
TRBV10-1,ASTRGLNTEAF
TRBV6-1,ASSHGSTNEKLF
TRBV18,ASSPIGTASGNTIY
TRBV4-2,ASSKNGGGGGTDTQY
TRBV9,ASSANFLPVGTDTQY
TRBV11-2,ASSPWTSGNTGELF
TRBV5-4,ASSLRGANVLT
TRBV14,ASSRWTGELF
TRBV19,ASRDRGLSTDTQY
TRBV9,ASSAGVGGGYEQY
TRBV21-1,ASSKALLLHYRVLSGNTIY
TRBV11-2,ASSLPAGGSYEQY
TRBV15,ATSSTRRRTSGGVYEQY
TRBV2,ASSRDRGDEQF
TRBV6-5,ASSPTGQNNQPQH
TRBV6-1,AAESPDYGYT
TRBV5-1,ASSPLEGANVLT
TRBV18,ASSDSTNSPLH
TRBV6-5,ASSYTESNTEAF